The 17 T cell receptor beta chains below all came from one sample that was sequenced in a study of siplizumab effects on memory and regulatory T cells. The repertoire was sequenced with immunoSEQ multiplex PCR; TCRdb's copy has only in-frame clones and lacks some. This repertoire shows around 100,000 clones, approximately 90% found once; its top ten account for about 1.1%. The sample taken for sequencing was CD4+ T cells sorted from blood. Receptor source: a human donor in good health.

This chain joins TRBV4-2 and TRBJ2-5; 8 bases fit TRBD2. In germline, CDR1 is LGHNA, CDR2 YNFKEQ. Trimming at V came to 0 bases and at J to 5 bases, leaving 8 bases not matched to a gene. The CDR3 loop spans 16 amino acids. Here the CDR3 reads CASSQDLLAGYETQYF. In DNA form, the CDR3 reads TGTGCCAGCAGCCAAGATTTGTTAGCGGGGTATGAGACCCAGTACTTC.

The J gene is TRBJ2-4, the V gene TRBV19; D unresolved. V lost 3 bases and J lost 2, with 11 bases in between. The germline V gene encodes CDR1 LNHDA and CDR2 SQIVND (reference sequence). This CDR3 comprises 15 residues. The CDR3 DNA reads TGTGCCAGTAGTATTTTGGATGCTTCCAAAAACATTCAGTACTTC. Translating it yields CASSILDASKNIQYF.

The rearrangement joins TRBV5-1 to TRBJ2-7; 15 bases map to TRBD2. The CDR3 has 18 amino acids. Germline trimming cut 0 bases from V and 3 bases from J; bases unmatched to any gene: 7. Germline values: CDR1 SGHRS, CDR2 YFSETQ. CDR3 bases: TGCGCCAGCAGCTTGGTTCTTGGGACTAGCGGGAGGCGCTACGAGCAGTACTTC. This codes for CASSLVLGTSGRRYEQYF.

About this clone itself: An end of the junction differs from the germline gene, which may be a read error. V gene TRBV11-2 combines with J gene TRBJ1-1; 7 nucleotides line up with TRBD1. The CDR3 consists of 14 residues. Per germline, CDR1 SGHAT and CDR2 FQNNGV. CDR3 residues: CASSTLRDRQGSLF. As DNA, the CDR3 is TGTGCCAGCAGCACGCTAAGGGACAGACAAGGTTCTCTCTTT.

This clone was seen only a few times. The rearrangement links TRBV19 to TRBJ1-5; 9 bases agree with TRBD1. Germline V gives CDR1 LNHDA, CDR2 SQIVND (reference sequence). Trimming took 5 bases from V and 6 from J; bases not matched to a gene: 8. The CDR3 totals 15 residues. The CDR3 is CASSHPTGGSQPQHF. The DNA of the CDR3 is TGTGCCAGTAGTCACCCGACAGGGGGAAGTCAGCCCCAGCATTTT.

J is TRBJ2-1 and V is TRBV5-4; D possibly corresponds to TRBD2 (5 bases). Trimming left V 0 bases short and J 5 bases short, with 18 bases between. In germline, CDR1 is SGHNT, CDR2 YYREEE (reference sequence). The CDR3 is 17 amino acids. In nucleotides, the CDR3 is TGTGCCAGCAGCTTGGCCTCTAAGCGGTCTTTAAACAATGAGCAGTTCTTC. Residues: CASSLASKRSLNNEQFF.

The CDR3 loop is CASRKTSGGETQYF. The CDR3 nucleotides are TGTGCCAGCAGAAAGACTAGCGGGGGAGAGACCCAGTACTTC. The V gene is TRBV2, the J gene TRBJ2-5, with 12 positions matching TRBD2. With V trimmed by 6 bases and J by 4 bases, 3 bases remained unmatched. Germline CDR1 and CDR2: SNHLY and FYNNEI. The CDR3 contains 14 residues. Full variable domain (rest looked up from reference TRBV2 and TRBJ2-5): EPEVTQTPSHQVTQMGQEVILRCVPISNHLYFYWYRQILGQKVEFLVSFYNNEISEKSEIFDDQFSVERPDGSNFTLKIRSTKLEDSAMYFCASRKTSGGETQYFGPGTRLLVL.

V is TRBV18 and J is TRBJ2-7; 8 bases are a match to TRBD1. Trimming at V came to 6 bases and at J to 3 bases, leaving 7 bases not matched to a gene. Germline V lookup: CDR1 KGHSH, CDR2 LQKENI. The CDR3 loop spans 14 amino acids. For the CDR3, the DNA is TGTGCCAGCTCCCAGGGGGCGATGAACTACGAGCAGTACTTC. Its translation: CASSQGAMNYEQYF.

The chain employs TRBV9 and TRBJ2-2, with no clear D. The germline CDR1 and CDR2 sequences are SGDLS and YYNGEE. Trimming shortened V by 4 bases and J by 0 bases, and 10 bases separated the two germline ends. There are 15 residues in the CDR3. This chain's CDR3 is CASSKGRPNTGELFF. In DNA form, the CDR3 reads TGTGCCAGCAGCAAAGGACGGCCGAACACCGGGGAGCTGTTTTTT.

This rearrangement joins TRBV6-6 to TRBJ1-4; D is perhaps TRBD1 (6 bases). Germline CDR1 and CDR2: MNHNY and SVGAGI (reference sequence). Trimming left V 7 bases short and J 8 bases short, with 14 bases between. The length of the CDR3 is 13 residues. The CDR3 region is CASIRGRGEKLFF. The CDR3, as DNA: TGTGCCAGCATCAGGGGTAGGGGAGAAAAACTGTTTTTT.

The V and J genes are TRBV5-1 and TRBJ2-7; the D call may be TRBD1 or TRBD2 (7 bases each). There are 15 residues in the CDR3. Germline CDR1 SGHRS, CDR2 YFSETQ. V lost 3 bases and J 4 bases, leaving 17 bases between the germline ends. CDR3 DNA sequence: TGCGCCAGCAGCTGGGAGGGGGACAGCTCATACGAGCAGTACTTC. It codes for CASSWEGDSSYEQYF.

J is TRBJ1-5 and V is TRBV6-1; the D gene is possibly TRBD1 (5 bases). Germline values: CDR1 MNHNS, CDR2 SASEGT. This CDR3 contains 12 residues. The ends were cut back, 6 bases at V and 6 bases at J, with 9 bases in the middle. The CDR3 reads CASRQAPQPQHF. CDR3 nucleotide sequence: TGTGCCAGCAGACAGGCCCCTCAGCCCCAGCATTTT.

This clone has just a few counts. The V call is TRBV28, the J call TRBJ1-2; no definite D call. The CDR3 is 11 amino acids. Germline V gene data show CDR1 as MDHEN and CDR2 as SYDVKM. The V end lost 6 bases, the J end lost 4 bases, and 6 bases lay between the germline ends. CDR3: CASRNSYGYTF. The CDR3 coding sequence is TGTGCCAGCAGAAACAGCTATGGCTACACCTTC.

The chain is built from TRBV25-1 and TRBJ1-2; 8 bases map to TRBD1. The CDR3 runs to 15 residues. V gave up 6 bases and J gave up 7 bases; unmatched junction bases: 13. Germline CDR1 reads MGHDK; CDR2 reads SYGVNS. CDR3 bases: TGTGCCAGCAGCCCCCTCGGGGCAGGGGGCTTTGGCTACACCTTC. Translated, it gives CASSPLGAGGFGYTF.

V gene TRBV20-1 combines with J gene TRBJ2-1, with D tentatively TRBD2 (6 bases). The CDR3 runs to 11 residues. Germline V gives CDR1 DFQATT, CDR2 SNEGSKA (reference sequence). Trimming took off 6 bases at V and 15 bases at J, with 18 bases between the two ends. CDR3 amino acids: CSALADKSGFF. CDR3 DNA: TGCAGTGCGTTAGCGGACAAATCGGGGTTCTTC.

V gene TRBV10-2 combines with J gene TRBJ1-6, with D unresolved. The CDR3 contains 13 residues. Germline CDR1 WSHSY, CDR2 SAAADI. With 8 bases removed from V and 4 bases from J, the gap between germline ends came to 9 bases. The CDR3 spells CASLERYNSPLHF. The CDR3 DNA reads TGCGCCAGCTTGGAGCGTTATAATTCACCCCTCCACTTT.

The chain has TRBV15 and TRBJ2-2; perhaps TRBD1 as D (6 bases). The V and J ends lost 3 bases and 6 bases respectively, with 11 bases between them. The germline V gene encodes CDR1 LNHNV and CDR2 YYDKDF (reference sequence). The CDR3 consists of 14 residues. The chain's CDR3 is CATSSPQGPGELFF. CDR3 nucleotide sequence: TGTGCCACCAGCAGTCCCCAGGGGCCCGGGGAGCTGTTTTTT.